This paragraph reports one T cell receptor (beta chain). The CDR3 has 13 amino acids. The V gene lost 1 base and the J gene lost 2 bases, with 7 bases spanning the gap. CDR1 is GTSNPN and CDR2 is SVGIG in the germline V gene (reference sequence). The sample belongs to a study of blood T cell repertoires in COVID-19. The overall study: COVID-19 samples, acute and convalescent, were from the United States, Italy and Spain.

The table came from immunoSEQ multiplex PCR; TCRdb's copy has only in-frame clones and leaves some out. This repertoire shows 65,000 to 70,000 clones, about 86% found once; its top ten account for approximately 4.2%. This TCR came from a middle-aged man with acute or convalescent COVID-19. The chain is built from TRBV30 and TRBJ2-3; weak D call: TRBD2 (5 bases). Sequencing input: peripheral blood. Here the CDR3 reads CAWSGGSTDTQYF. CDR3 bases: TGTGCCTGGAGTGGCGGGTCCACAGATACGCAGTATTTT.